The 9 T cell receptor beta chains given below trace back to one sample, sequenced in a study of T cell clonotyping in hematopoietic cell transplantation. Time point of the sample: recipient sample about 28 days before transplant, after cytoreduction. The data were produced by immunoSEQ multiplex PCR, yet TCRdb's version contains in-frame clones alone and is incomplete. The sample contains about 27,000 clones, roughly three quarters of which appear only once. The specimen was peripheral blood mononuclear cells, collected before stem cell transplant. The source of these receptors is a man between 50 and 59 years old with myelodysplastic syndrome. Some clones in this sample may be carry-over from other donors' samples.

The chain is built from TRBV5-6 and TRBJ2-7, with TRBD1 as a possible D gene (5 bases). The CDR3 is made up of 12 amino acids. Germline CDR1 SGHDT, CDR2 YYEEEE. Trimming removed 6 bases from V and 0 bases from J, with 7 bases in between. CDR3 region: CASTDSSYEQYF. CDR3 coding DNA: TGTGCCAGCACCGACAGCTCCTACGAGCAGTACTTC.

The genes are TRBV6-1 and TRBJ2-7; 7 bases align to TRBD2. V trimming: 7 bases; J trimming: 5 bases; junction bases outside the gene matches: 8. This CDR3 spans 13 amino acids. CDR1 and CDR2 (germline): MNHNS, SASEGT. CDR3 bases: TGTGCCAGCAAGGGGCGGGGGAGGCACGAGCAGTACTTC. This sequence encodes CASKGRGRHEQYF.

The chain employs TRBV29-1 and TRBJ2-1, with 14 bases identical to TRBD2. The CDR3 is 16 amino acids. Germline values: CDR1 SQVTM, CDR2 ANQGSEA. V was pared by 4 bases and J by 1 base, with 3 bases of the junction left unmatched. Here the CDR3 DNA reads TGCAGCGTTGCCGGGACTAGCGGGAGATCCTACAATGAGCAGTTCTTC. It encodes CSVAGTSGRSYNEQFF.

This clone was picked up a small number of times. The chain employs TRBV28 and TRBJ2-4, with D uncertain. From germline, CDR1 is MDHEN and CDR2 SYDVKM. This CDR3 has 16 amino acids. Trimming stripped 5 bases from V and 1 base from J, with 15 bases between. CDR3 coding DNA: TGTGCCAGCAGTCTCTACGTGGATATGGCCAAAAACATTCAGTACTTC. Translation: CASSLYVDMAKNIQYF.

This chain joins TRBV30 and TRBJ2-5; TRBD2 agrees at 11 bases. The trim removed 2 bases at V and 2 bases at J, leaving 4 bases unmatched. The germline V gene has CDR1 GTSNPN and CDR2 SVGIG (reference sequence). The CDR3 has 15 residues. As DNA, the CDR3 is TGTGCCTGGAGTCGACTAGCGGGACGTCAAGAGACCCAGTACTTC. Protein: CAWSRLAGRQETQYF.

This clone was observed a few times. The chain links TRBV19 to TRBJ1-2; D perhaps matches TRBD1 (6 bases). V was shortened by 5 bases and J by 4 bases, with 14 bases between the two germline ends. Germline V CDR1 and CDR2: LNHDA, SQIVND (reference sequence). The CDR3 length is 14 residues. CDR3 nucleotides: TGTGCCAGTAGTCAACACAGGGCTGGCTATGGCTACACCTTC. Residues: CASSQHRAGYGYTF.

This chain joins TRBV30 and TRBJ2-1; D is unclear. Germline V lookup: CDR1 GTSNPN, CDR2 SVGIG (reference sequence). The CDR3 is 12 amino acids. Trimming cost V 5 bases and J 4 bases, with 9 bases left between them. The CDR3 coding sequence is TGTGCCTGGGTCTTTGGATACAATGAGCAGTTCTTC. The encoded protein is CAWVFGYNEQFF. Together with reference TRBV30 and TRBJ2-1, the CDR3 gives the full variable domain: SQTIHQWPATLVQPVGSPLSLECTVEGTSNPNLYWYRQAAGRGLQLLFYSVGIGQISSEVPQNLSASRPQDRQFILSSKKLLLSDSGFYLCAWVFGYNEQFFGPGTRLTVL.

The rearrangement uses TRBV5-4 and TRBJ1-4; D might be TRBD1 (5 bases). Per germline, CDR1 SGHNT and CDR2 YYREEE (reference sequence). The CDR3 is made up of 16 amino acids. V lost 3 bases, J lost 9 bases, and 21 bases lay in between. CDR3 protein: CASSYFPPGGTQKLFF. CDR3 nucleotides: TGTGCCAGCAGCTACTTCCCCCCCGGCGGGACCCAAAAACTGTTTTTT.

The chain employs TRBV28 and TRBJ1-5; a weak D match, TRBD1 (5 bases). Germline CDR1 is MDHEN and CDR2 is SYDVKM. This CDR3 region has 14 residues. V lost 6 bases to trimming and J lost 1 base, with 10 bases between them. CDR3 in DNA: TGTGCCAGCAGCGGGGGTCTGAGCAATCAGCCCCAGCATTTT. It encodes CASSGGLSNQPQHF.